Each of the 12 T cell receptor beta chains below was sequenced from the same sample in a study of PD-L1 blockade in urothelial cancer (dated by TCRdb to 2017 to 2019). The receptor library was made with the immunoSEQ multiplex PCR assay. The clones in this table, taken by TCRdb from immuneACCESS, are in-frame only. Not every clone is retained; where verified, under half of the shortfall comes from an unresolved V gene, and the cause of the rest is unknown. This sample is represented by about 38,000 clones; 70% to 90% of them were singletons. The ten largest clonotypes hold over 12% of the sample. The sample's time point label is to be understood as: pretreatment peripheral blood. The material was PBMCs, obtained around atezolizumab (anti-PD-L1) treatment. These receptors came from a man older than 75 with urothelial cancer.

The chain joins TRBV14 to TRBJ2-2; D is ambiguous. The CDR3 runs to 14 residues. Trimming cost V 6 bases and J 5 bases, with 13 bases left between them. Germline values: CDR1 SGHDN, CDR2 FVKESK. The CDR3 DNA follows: TGTGCCAGCAGTCGCGTTATAACGACCGGGGAGCTGTTTTTT. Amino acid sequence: CASSRVITTGELFF.

The DNA of the CDR3 is TGTGCCAGCAGCTTACGAGGAGGGGGGGGTAGGACAGATACGCAGTATTTT. It codes for CASSLRGGGGRTDTQYF. V is TRBV7-2 and J is TRBJ2-3; TRBD2 is a possible D gene (7 bases). The CDR3 is 17 amino acids. Trimming pared 2 bases from V and 3 bases from J, leaving 18 bases between. CDR1 is SGHTA and CDR2 is FQGNSA in the germline V gene.

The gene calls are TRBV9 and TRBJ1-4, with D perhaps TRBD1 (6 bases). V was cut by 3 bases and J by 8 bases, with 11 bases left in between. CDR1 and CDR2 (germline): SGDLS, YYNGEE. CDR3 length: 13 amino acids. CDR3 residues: CASSADQGEKLFF. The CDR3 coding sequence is TGTGCCAGCAGCGCCGACCAGGGGGAAAAACTGTTTTTT.

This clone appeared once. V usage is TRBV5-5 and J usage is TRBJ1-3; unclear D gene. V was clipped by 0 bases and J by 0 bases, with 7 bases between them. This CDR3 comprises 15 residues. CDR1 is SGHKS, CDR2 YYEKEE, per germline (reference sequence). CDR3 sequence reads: CASSLDSGSGNTIYF. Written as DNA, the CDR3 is TGTGCCAGCAGCTTGGATTCAGGCTCTGGAAACACCATATATTTT.

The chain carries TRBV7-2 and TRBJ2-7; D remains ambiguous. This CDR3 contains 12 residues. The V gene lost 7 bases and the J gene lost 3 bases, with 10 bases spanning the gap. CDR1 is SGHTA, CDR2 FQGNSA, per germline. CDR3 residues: CASNYGFYEQYF. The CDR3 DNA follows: TGTGCCAGCAACTACGGGTTCTACGAGCAGTACTTC.

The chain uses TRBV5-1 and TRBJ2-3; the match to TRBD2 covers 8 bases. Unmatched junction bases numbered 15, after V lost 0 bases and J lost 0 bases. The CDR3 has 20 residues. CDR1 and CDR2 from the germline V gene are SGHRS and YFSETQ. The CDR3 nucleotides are TGCGCCAGCAGCTTGGGGGCGCGGTGGCGGGAGGCAACTAGCACAGATACGCAGTATTTT. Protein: CASSLGARWREATSTDTQYF.

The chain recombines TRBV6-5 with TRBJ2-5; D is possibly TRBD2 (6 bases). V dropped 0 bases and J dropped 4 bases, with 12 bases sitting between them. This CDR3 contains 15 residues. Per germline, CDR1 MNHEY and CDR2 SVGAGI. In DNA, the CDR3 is TGTGCCAGCAGTTACTCGGAGGGCGCCCCAGAGACCCAGTACTTC. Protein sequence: CASSYSEGAPETQYF.

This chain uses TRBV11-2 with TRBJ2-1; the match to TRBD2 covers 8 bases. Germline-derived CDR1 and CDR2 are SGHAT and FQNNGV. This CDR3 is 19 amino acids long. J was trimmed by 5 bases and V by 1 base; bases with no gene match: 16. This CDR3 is CASSLVLSFGLAHHNEQFF. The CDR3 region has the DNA TGTGCCAGCAGCTTAGTCCTAAGTTTTGGACTAGCACATCACAATGAGCAGTTCTTC.

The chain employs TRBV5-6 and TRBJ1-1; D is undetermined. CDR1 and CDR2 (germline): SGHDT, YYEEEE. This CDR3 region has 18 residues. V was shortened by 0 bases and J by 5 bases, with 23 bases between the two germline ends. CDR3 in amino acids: CASSLDGYRSRGETEAFF. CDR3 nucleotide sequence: TGTGCCAGCAGCTTGGATGGCTACCGGAGTCGAGGAGAAACTGAAGCTTTCTTT.

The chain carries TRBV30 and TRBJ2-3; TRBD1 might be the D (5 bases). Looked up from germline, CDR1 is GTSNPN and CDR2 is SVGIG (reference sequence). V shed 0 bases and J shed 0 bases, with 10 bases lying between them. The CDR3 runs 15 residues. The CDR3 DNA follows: TGTGCCTGGAGTGTAACAGGAGCTAGCACAGATACGCAGTATTTT. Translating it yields CAWSVTGASTDTQYF.

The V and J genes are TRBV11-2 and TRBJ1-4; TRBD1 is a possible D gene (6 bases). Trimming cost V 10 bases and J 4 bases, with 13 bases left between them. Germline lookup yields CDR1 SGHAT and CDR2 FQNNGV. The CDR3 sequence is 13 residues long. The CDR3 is CATRQELNEKLFF. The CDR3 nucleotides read TGTGCCACTAGACAGGAGCTTAATGAAAAACTGTTTTTT.

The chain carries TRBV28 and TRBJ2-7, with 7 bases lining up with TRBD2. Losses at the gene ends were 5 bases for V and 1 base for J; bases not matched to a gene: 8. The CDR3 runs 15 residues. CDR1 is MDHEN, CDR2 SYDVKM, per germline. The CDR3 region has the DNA TGTGCCAGCAGTCCTAGCGGCACCAAATCCTACGAGCAGTACTTC. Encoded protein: CASSPSGTKSYEQYF.